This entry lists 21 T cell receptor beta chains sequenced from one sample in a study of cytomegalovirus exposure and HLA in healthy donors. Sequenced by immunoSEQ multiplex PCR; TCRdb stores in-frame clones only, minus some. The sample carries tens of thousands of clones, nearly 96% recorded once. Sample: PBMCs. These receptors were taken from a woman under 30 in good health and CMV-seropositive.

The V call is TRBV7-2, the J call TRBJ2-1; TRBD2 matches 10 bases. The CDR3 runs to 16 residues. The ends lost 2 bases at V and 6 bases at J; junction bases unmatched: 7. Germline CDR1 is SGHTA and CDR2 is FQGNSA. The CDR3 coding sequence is TGTGCCAGCAGCTTACAAGCGGGAGGGCCGCGCAATGAGCAGTTCTTC. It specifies CASSLQAGGPRNEQFF.

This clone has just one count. The CDR3 DNA follows: TGTGCCAGCGACATAGACTCCTACGAGCAGTACTTC. Translating gives CASDIDSYEQYF. The chain uses TRBV6-1 and TRBJ2-7; D is uncertain. V was cut by 8 bases and J by 0 bases, with 8 bases left in between. The germline V gene has CDR1 MNHNS and CDR2 SASEGT. The CDR3 has 12 residues.

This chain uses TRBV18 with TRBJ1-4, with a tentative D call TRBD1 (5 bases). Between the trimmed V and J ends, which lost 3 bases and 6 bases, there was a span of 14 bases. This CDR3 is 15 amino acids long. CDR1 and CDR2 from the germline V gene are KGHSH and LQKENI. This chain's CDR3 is CASSPWPTGDEKLFF. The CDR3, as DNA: TGTGCCAGCTCACCCTGGCCCACGGGGGATGAAAAACTGTTTTTT.

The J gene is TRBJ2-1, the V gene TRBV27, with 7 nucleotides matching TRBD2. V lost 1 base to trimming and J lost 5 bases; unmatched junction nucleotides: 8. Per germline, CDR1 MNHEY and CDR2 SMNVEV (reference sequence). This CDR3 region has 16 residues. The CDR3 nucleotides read TGTGCCAGCAGTTTATTTGGGCTAGCGGAAAACAATGAGCAGTTCTTC. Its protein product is CASSLFGLAENNEQFF.

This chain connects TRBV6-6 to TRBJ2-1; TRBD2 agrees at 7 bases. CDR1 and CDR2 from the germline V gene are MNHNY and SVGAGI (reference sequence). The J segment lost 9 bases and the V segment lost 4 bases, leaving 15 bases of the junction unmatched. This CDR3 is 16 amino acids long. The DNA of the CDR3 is TGTGCCAGCAGTTGGGAGGGACGGGGGGTAGTGGGTGAGCAGTTCTTC. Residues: CASSWEGRGVVGEQFF.

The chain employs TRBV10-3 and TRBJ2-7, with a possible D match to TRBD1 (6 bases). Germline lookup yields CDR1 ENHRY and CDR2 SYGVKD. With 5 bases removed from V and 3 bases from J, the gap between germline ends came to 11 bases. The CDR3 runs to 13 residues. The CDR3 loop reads CAISLRGGYEQYF. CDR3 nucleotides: TGTGCCATCAGTCTGCGAGGGGGCTACGAGCAGTACTTC.

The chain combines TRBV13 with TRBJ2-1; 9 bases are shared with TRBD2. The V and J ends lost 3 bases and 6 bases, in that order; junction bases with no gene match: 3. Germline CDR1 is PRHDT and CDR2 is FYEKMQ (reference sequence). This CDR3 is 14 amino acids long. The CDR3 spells CASSFLAGVNEQFF. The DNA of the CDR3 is TGTGCCAGCAGCTTCTTAGCGGGAGTCAATGAGCAGTTCTTC.

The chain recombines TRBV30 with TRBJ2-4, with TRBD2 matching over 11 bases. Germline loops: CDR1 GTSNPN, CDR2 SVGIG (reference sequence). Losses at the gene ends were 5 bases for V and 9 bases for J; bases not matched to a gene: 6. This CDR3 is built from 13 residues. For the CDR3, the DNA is TGTGCCTGGTATAGCGGGAGGGCCGGCATTCAGTACTTC. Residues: CAWYSGRAGIQYF.

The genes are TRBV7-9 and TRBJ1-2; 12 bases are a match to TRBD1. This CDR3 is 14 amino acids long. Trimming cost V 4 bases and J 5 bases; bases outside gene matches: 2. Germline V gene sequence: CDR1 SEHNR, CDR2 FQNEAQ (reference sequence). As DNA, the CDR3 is TGTGCCAGCAGCTCGGGACAGGGGGCGTATGGCTACACCTTC. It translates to CASSSGQGAYGYTF.

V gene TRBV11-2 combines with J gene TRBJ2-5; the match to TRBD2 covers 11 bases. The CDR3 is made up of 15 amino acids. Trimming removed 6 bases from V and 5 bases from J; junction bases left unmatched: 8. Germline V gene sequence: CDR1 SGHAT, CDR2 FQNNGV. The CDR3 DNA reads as TGTGCCAGCAGGCTTCTAGCGGGAGGAGATGAGACCCAGTACTTC. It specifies CASRLLAGGDETQYF. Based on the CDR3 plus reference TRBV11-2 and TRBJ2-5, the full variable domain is EAGVAQSPRYKIIEKRQSVAFWCNPISGHATLYWYQQILGQGPKLLIQFQNNGVVDDSQLPKDRFSAERLKGVDSTLKIQPAKLEDSAVYLCASRLLAGGDETQYFGPGTRLLVL.

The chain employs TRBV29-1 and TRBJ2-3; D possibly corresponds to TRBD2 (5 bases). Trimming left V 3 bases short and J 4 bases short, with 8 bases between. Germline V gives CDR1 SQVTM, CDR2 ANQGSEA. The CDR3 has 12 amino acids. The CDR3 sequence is CSVDSASDTQYF. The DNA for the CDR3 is TGCAGCGTTGATAGCGCCTCAGATACGCAGTATTTT.

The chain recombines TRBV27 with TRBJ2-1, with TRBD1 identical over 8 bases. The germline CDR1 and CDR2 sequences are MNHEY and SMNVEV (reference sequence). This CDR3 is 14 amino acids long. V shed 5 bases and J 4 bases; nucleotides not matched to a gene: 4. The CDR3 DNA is TGTGCCAGCAGTGCAAGGACAGGGTACAATGAGCAGTTCTTC. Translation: CASSARTGYNEQFF.

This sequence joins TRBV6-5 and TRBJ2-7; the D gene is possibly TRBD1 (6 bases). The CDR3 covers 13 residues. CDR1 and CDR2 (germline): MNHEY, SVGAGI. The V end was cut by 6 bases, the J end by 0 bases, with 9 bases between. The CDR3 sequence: CASSSDSSYEQYF. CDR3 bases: TGTGCCAGCAGCTCGGACAGCTCCTACGAGCAGTACTTC.

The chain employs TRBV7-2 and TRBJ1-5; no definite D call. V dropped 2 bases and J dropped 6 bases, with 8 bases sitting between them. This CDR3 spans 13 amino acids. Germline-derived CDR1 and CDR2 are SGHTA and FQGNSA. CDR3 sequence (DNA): TGTGCCAGCAGCTTAAAAGGAGGTCAGCCCCAGCATTTT. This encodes CASSLKGGQPQHF.

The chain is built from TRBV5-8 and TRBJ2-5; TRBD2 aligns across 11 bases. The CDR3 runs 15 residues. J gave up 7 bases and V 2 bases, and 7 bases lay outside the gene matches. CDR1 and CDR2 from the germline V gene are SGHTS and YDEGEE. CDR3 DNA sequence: TGTGCCAGCAGCTTCTCTAGCGGGAGGTTGGCGACCCAGTACTTC. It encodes CASSFSSGRLATQYF. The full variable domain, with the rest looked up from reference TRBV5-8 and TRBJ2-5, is EAGVTQSPTHLIKTRGQQATLRCSPISGHTSVYWYQQALGLGLQFLLWYDEGEERNRGNFPPRFSGRQFPNYSSELNVNALELEDSALYLCASSFSSGRLATQYFGPGTRLLVL.

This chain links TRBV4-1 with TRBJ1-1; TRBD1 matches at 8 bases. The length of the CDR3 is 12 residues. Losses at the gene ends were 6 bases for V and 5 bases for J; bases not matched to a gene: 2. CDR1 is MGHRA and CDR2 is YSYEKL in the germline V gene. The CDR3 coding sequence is TGCGCCAGCAGTCGGACAGGGACTGAAGCTTTCTTT. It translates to CASSRTGTEAFF.

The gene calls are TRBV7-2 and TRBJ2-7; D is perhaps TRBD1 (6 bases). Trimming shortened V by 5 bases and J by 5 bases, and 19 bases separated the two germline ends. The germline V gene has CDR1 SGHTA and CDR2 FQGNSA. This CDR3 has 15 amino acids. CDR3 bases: TGTGCCAGCAGCAATGTAGCCAGGGGCGTTGACGAGCAGTACTTC. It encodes CASSNVARGVDEQYF.

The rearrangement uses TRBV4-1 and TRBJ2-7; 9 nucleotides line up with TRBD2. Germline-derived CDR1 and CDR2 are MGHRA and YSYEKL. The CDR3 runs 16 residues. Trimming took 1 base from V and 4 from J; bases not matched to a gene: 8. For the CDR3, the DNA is TGCGCCAGCAGCCAAGTCTCGGGACTAGCCAGTTACGAGCAGTACTTC. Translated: CASSQVSGLASYEQYF.

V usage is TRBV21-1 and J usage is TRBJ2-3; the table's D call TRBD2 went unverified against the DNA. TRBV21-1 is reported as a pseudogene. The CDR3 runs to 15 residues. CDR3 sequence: CASSDTSGSTDTQYF. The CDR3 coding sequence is TGTGCCAGCAGCGACACTAGCGGGAGCACAGATACGCAGTATTTT.

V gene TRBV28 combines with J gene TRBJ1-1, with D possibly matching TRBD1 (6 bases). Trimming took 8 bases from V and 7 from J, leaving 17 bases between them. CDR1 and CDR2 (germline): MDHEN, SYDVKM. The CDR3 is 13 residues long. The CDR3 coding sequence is TGTGCCAGCCGGGGGGGGGCCCGTGGTGAAGCTTTCTTT. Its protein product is CASRGGARGEAFF.

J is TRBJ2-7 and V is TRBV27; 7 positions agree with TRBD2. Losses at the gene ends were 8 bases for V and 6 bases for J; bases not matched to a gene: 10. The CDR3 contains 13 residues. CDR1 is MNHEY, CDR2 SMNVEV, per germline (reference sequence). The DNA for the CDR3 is TGTGCCAGCGGCCCGACTAGCCTCGGCGAGCAGTACTTC. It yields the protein CASGPTSLGEQYF.